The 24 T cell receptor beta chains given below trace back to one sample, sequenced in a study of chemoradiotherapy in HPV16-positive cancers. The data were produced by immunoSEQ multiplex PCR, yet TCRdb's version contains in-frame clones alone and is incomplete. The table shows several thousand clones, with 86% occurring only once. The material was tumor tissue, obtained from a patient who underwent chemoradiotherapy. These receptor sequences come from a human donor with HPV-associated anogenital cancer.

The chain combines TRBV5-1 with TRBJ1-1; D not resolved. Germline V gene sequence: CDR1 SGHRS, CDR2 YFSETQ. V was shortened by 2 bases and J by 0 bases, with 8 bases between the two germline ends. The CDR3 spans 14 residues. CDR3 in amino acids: CASSLSVMNTEAFF. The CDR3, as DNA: TGCGCCAGCAGCTTATCTGTGATGAACACTGAAGCTTTCTTT.

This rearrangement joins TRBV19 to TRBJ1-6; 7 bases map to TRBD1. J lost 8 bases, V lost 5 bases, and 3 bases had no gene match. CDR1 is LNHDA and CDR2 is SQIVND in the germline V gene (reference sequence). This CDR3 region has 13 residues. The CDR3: CASSGTGDSPLHF. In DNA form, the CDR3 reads TGTGCCAGTAGTGGCACAGGGGATTCACCCCTCCACTTT.

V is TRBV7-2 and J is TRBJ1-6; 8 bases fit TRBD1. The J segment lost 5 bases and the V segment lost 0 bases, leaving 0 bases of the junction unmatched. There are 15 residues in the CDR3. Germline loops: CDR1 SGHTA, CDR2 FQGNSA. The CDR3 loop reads CASSLATGDNSPLHF. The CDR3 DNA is TGTGCCAGCAGCTTAGCGACAGGGGATAATTCACCCCTCCACTTT.

The chain's CDR3 is CASSNSWATTDTQYF. The CDR3 nucleotides are TGTGCCAGTAGTAACTCCTGGGCAACGACAGATACGCAGTATTTT. The chain links TRBV19 to TRBJ2-3; D is uncertain. Germline V lookup: CDR1 LNHDA, CDR2 SQIVND (reference sequence). CDR3 length: 15 residues. Trimming stripped 4 bases from V and 3 bases from J, with 14 bases between.

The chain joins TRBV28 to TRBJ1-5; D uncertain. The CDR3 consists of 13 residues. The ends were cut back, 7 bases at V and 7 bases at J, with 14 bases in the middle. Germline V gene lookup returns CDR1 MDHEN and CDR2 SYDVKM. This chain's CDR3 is CASMRQTRQPQHF. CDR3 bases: TGTGCCAGCATGCGACAAACCCGACAGCCCCAGCATTTT.

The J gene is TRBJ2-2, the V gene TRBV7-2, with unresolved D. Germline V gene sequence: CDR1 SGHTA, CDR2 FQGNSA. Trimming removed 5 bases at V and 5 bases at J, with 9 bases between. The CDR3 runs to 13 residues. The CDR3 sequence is CASSLLRTGELFF. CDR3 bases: TGTGCCAGCAGCCTACTTAGAACCGGGGAGCTGTTTTTT.

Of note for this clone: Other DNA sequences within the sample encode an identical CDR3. CDR3 in DNA: TGTGCCAGCAGCTTAGAGGCAGGGCCGACCTACGAGCAGTACTTC. Its translation is CASSLEAGPTYEQYF. The chain uses TRBV11-3 and TRBJ2-7, with D tentatively TRBD1 (5 bases). Germline V gives CDR1 SGHNT, CDR2 YENEEA. The germline V and J ends were trimmed by 0 bases and 2 bases, with 11 bases remaining between them. The CDR3 is made up of 15 amino acids.

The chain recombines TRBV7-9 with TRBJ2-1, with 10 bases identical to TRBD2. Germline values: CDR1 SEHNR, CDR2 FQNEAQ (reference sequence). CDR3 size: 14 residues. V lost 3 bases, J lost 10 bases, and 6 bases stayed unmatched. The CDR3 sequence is CASSLVLAGEEQFF. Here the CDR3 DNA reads TGTGCCAGCAGCTTGGTCCTAGCGGGAGAGGAGCAGTTCTTC.

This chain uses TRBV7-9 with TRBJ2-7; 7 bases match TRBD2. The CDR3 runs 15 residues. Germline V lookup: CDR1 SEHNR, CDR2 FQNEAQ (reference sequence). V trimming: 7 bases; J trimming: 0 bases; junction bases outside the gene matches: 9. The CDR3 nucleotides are TGTGCCAGCATCCAAACCGGGGACTACTCCTACGAGCAGTACTTC. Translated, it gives CASIQTGDYSYEQYF. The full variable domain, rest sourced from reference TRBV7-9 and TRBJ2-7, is DTGVSQNPRHKITKRGQNVTFRCDPISEHNRLYWYRQTLGQGPEFLTYFQNEAQLEKSRLLSDRFSAERPKGSFSTLEIQRTEQGDSAMYLCASIQTGDYSYEQYFGPGTRLTVT.

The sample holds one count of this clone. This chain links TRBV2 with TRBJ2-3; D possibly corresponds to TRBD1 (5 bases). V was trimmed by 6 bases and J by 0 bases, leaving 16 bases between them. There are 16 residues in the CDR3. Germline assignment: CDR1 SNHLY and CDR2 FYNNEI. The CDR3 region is CASSLEIRVSTDTQYF. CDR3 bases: TGTGCCAGCAGCCTAGAAATCAGGGTTAGCACAGATACGCAGTATTTT.

Written as DNA, the CDR3 is TGTGCCAGCAGCTTAGTCAGACCGAACACTGAAGCTTTCTTT. Protein: CASSLVRPNTEAFF. The chain recombines TRBV7-9 with TRBJ1-1; D is unresolved. Between the trimmed V and J ends, which lost 1 base and 1 base, there was a span of 7 bases. CDR1 and CDR2 (germline): SEHNR, FQNEAQ (reference sequence). CDR3 size: 14 residues.

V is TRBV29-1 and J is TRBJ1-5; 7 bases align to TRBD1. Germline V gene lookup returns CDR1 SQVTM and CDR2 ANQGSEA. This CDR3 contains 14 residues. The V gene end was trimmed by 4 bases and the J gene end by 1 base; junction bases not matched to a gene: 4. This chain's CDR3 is CSVAAGGSNQPQHF. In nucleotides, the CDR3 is TGCAGCGTTGCCGCAGGGGGAAGCAATCAGCCCCAGCATTTT.

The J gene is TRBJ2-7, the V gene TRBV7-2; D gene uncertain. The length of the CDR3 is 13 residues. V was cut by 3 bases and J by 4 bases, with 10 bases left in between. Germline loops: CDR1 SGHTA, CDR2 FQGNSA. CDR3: CASSFEARYEQYF. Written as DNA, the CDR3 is TGTGCCAGCAGCTTTGAGGCTAGATACGAGCAGTACTTC.

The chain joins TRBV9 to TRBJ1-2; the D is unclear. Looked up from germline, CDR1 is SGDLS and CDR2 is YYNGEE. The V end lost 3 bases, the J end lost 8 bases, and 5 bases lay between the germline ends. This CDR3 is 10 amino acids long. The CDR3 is CASSAGGYTF. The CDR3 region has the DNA TGTGCCAGCAGCGCCGGCGGCTACACCTTC.

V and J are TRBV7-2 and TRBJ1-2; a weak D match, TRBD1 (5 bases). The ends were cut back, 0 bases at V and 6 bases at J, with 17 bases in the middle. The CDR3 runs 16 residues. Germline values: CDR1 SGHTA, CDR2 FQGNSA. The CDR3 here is CASSLAGASSADGYTF. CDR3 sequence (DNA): TGTGCCAGCAGCTTAGCTGGGGCCAGTTCGGCGGATGGCTACACCTTC.

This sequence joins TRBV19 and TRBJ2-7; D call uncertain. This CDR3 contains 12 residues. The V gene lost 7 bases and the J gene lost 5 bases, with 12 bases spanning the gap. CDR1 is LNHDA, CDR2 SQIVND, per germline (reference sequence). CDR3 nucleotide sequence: TGTGCCAGTAACACCTACCTCGACGAGCAGTACTTC. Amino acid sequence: CASNTYLDEQYF.

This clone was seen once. CDR3 in amino acids: CASSIGGGQLNTGELFF. CDR3 DNA: TGTGCCAGTAGTATAGGGGGGGGACAGTTGAACACCGGGGAGCTGTTTTTT. The chain uses TRBV19 and TRBJ2-2; D may be TRBD1 or TRBD2 (7 bases each). Germline V lookup: CDR1 LNHDA, CDR2 SQIVND (reference sequence). The CDR3 length is 17 residues. V dropped 1 base and J dropped 1 base, with 13 bases sitting between them.

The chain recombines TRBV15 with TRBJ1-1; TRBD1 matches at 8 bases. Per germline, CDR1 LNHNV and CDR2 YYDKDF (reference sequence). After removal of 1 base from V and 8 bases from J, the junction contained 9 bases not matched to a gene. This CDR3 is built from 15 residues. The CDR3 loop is CATSRAGQVTVEAFF. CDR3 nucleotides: TGTGCCACCAGCAGAGCGGGACAGGTGACCGTCGAAGCTTTCTTT.

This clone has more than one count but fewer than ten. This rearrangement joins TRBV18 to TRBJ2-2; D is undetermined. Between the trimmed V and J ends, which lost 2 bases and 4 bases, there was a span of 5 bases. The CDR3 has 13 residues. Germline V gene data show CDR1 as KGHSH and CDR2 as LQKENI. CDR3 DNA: TGTGCCAGCTCACCAAGTACCACCGGGGAGCTGTTTTTT. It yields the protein CASSPSTTGELFF.

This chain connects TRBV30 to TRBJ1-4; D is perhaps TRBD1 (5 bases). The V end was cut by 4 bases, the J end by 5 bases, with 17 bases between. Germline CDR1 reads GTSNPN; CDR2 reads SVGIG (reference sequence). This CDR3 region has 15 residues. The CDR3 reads CAWKPGRETNEKLFF. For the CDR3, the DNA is TGTGCCTGGAAACCGGGCAGGGAGACGAATGAAAAACTGTTTTTT.

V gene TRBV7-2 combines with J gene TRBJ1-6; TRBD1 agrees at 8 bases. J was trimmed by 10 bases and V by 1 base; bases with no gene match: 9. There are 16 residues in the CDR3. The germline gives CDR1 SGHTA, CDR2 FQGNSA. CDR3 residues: CASSLVAGGASSPLHF. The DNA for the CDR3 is TGTGCCAGCAGCTTAGTTGCAGGGGGCGCCTCGTCACCCCTCCACTTT.

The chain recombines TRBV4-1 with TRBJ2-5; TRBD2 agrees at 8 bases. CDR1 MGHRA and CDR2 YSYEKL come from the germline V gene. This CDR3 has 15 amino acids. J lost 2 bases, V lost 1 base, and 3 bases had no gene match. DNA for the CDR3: TGCGCCAGCAGCCAAGGGGGACTAGTGCAAGAGACCCAGTACTTC. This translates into CASSQGGLVQETQYF.

This chain's CDR3 is CASSLSQGTASYEQYF. The CDR3 nucleotides are TGTGCCAGCAGCTTATCCCAGGGTACGGCCAGCTACGAGCAGTACTTC. The J gene is TRBJ2-7, the V gene TRBV7-2; weak D call: TRBD1 (5 bases). CDR1 SGHTA and CDR2 FQGNSA come from the germline V gene. The CDR3 is 16 amino acids. The V end lost 2 bases, the J end lost 3 bases, and 17 bases lay between the germline ends.

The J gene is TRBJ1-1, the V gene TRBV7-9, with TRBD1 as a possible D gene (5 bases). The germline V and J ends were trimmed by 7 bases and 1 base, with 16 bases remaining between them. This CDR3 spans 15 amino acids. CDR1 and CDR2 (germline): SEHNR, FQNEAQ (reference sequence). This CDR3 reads CASTSQGDSNTEAFF. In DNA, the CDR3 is TGTGCCAGCACCTCTCAGGGAGACTCGAACACTGAAGCTTTCTTT.